A selection of T cell receptor beta chains follows, all from one sample in a study of T-cell reconstitution after alpha-beta-depleted transplantation in children. TCRdb called the PCR reads again in MiXCR, with one record for every CDR3 protein. Here the sample spans 550,000 to 800,000 distinct CDR3 sequences, about 12% being singletons. The material was PBMCs, obtained before TCRalphabeta/CD19-depleted stem cell transplant. The source is a girl aged 2 to 9 with congenital amegakaryocytic thrombocytopenia, due to receive a stem cell transplant. CDR3s include the opening cysteine and the closing phenylalanine or tryptophan.

cdr3_aa j_call v_call
CSAGGDTQYF TRBJ2-3 TRBV29-1
CASSDGTSGTLYNEQFF TRBJ2-1 TRBV7-9
CASRDQDSRHYNEQFF TRBJ2-1 TRBV11-2
CASSLPRGLVETQYF TRBJ2-5 TRBV7-9
CASEPSNSPLHF TRBJ1-6 TRBV28
CASRVSMWGSSTDTQYF TRBJ2-3 TRBV5-5
CASSPYPDMQDTEAFF TRBJ1-1 TRBV18
CATSRFFRGDTGELFF TRBJ2-2 TRBV15
CSGRTSKTGELFF TRBJ2-2 TRBV20-1
CASSLIDVAGGPVYEQYF TRBJ2-7 TRBV11-1
CASSEDRSNTGELFF TRBJ2-2 TRBV6-1
CASSPRTGVTGELFF TRBJ2-2 TRBV5-1
CASSFEDSYSGANVLTF TRBJ2-6 TRBV12-3/TRBV12-4
CASSFPDGIYGYTF TRBJ1-2 TRBV5-5
CASSNYRAQETQYF TRBJ2-5 TRBV12-3/TRBV12-4
CASIFSGELFF TRBJ2-2 TRBV12-3/TRBV12-4
CASSLGQGAYGYTF TRBJ1-2 TRBV11-2
CSARKAVSGNEQFF TRBJ2-1 TRBV20-1
CASSQRGLSIQYF TRBJ2-4 TRBV4-1
CASSFGGVREQYF TRBJ2-7 TRBV12-3/TRBV12-4
CASSLDIEFNEQFF TRBJ2-1 TRBV5-1
CSAFSGSLADEQYF TRBJ2-7 TRBV20-1
CASSPRSLAKNIQYF TRBJ2-4 TRBV12-3/TRBV12-4
CASSGRVGNQPQHF TRBJ1-5 TRBV12-3/TRBV12-4
CASRGQLLSPLHF TRBJ1-6 TRBV27
CASSPPRGNEQFF TRBJ2-1 TRBV7-9
CASTDPLGAGGIKTQYF TRBJ2-5 TRBV12-3/TRBV12-4
CASSHQWSDTQYF TRBJ2-3 TRBV14
CASSEFVTAGRDTQYF TRBJ2-3 TRBV25-1
CASNPGGNTIYF TRBJ1-3 TRBV28
CASSLDGGEETQYF TRBJ2-5 TRBV7-9
CASSEALQPEKLFF TRBJ1-4 TRBV2
CASTHSGSGGNEQFF TRBJ2-1 TRBV12-3/TRBV12-4
CASSIIGIGTDTQYF TRBJ2-3 TRBV28
CSARGGGGVYAEAFF TRBJ1-1 TRBV20-1
CASNVGGPSNTIYF TRBJ1-3 TRBV9
CASPYRDGYTF TRBJ1-2 TRBV7-9
CASSSPRAYEQYF TRBJ2-7 TRBV12-3/TRBV12-4
CASSLRTVPNQPQHF TRBJ1-5 TRBV7-2
CASSLGLSWGSDSYNEQFF TRBJ2-1 TRBV11-1
CASSRTSGRRNEQFF TRBJ2-1 TRBV2
CASSLDWEGEAFF TRBJ1-1 TRBV7-9
CSAQPSGANVLTF TRBJ2-6 TRBV29-1
CASRLAESYEQHF TRBJ2-7 TRBV19
CASSLEREGTQYF TRBJ2-5 TRBV7-7
CASSQAEQVVGYNEQFF TRBJ2-1 TRBV4-2
CSARDPYGGGYTF TRBJ1-2 TRBV20-1
CSARVTGIYEQYF TRBJ2-7 TRBV20-1
CATSRDRGSSYTEAFF TRBJ1-1 TRBV15